The 4 T cell receptor beta chains given below trace back to one sample, sequenced in a study of cytomegalovirus exposure and HLA in healthy donors. A multiplex PCR was run with 60 Vbeta primers and 13 Jbeta primers. The method was immunoSEQ multiplex PCR; TCRdb's version includes in-frame clones alone and lacks a portion of them. The sample yields roughly 200,000 clones, over 75% seen once. The specimen sequenced was PBMCs. The origin of the receptors is a woman aged 45-65 years in good health and CMV-seronegative.

In regard to this clone: Distinct nucleotide sequences in the sample also encode this CDR3. The V call is TRBV28, the J call TRBJ1-5, with D unclear. The CDR3 totals 14 residues. The germline V and J ends were trimmed by 6 bases and 0 bases, with 9 bases remaining between them. CDR1 MDHEN and CDR2 SYDVKM come from the germline V gene. CDR3 sequence reads: CASSPGGSNQPQHF. The CDR3 DNA sequence: TGTGCCAGCAGCCCCGGAGGTAGCAATCAGCCCCAGCATTTT.

The rearrangement uses TRBV4-1 and TRBJ2-1; TRBD2 matches 8 bases. The V gene end was trimmed by 1 base and the J gene end by 6 bases; junction bases not matched to a gene: 8. The CDR3 extends over 16 amino acids. Germline CDR1 MGHRA, CDR2 YSYEKL. This CDR3 is CASSQGTGLDINEQFF. The CDR3 DNA sequence: TGCGCCAGCAGCCAAGGTACGGGACTAGATATCAATGAGCAGTTCTTC.

This clone has only a few counts. The rearrangement links TRBV25-1 to TRBJ2-1; possible D gene TRBD2, 6 bases. Trimming removed 0 bases at V and 2 bases at J, with 8 bases between. The CDR3 extends over 15 amino acids. The germline V gene encodes CDR1 MGHDK and CDR2 SYGVNS. For the CDR3, the DNA is TGTGCCAGCAGTGAATATCGGGGGACCTACAATGAGCAGTTCTTC. Translated: CASSEYRGTYNEQFF.

This chain connects TRBV28 to TRBJ1-5, with D possibly TRBD1 on 6 matching bases. Trimming left V 2 bases short and J 6 bases short, with 8 bases between. This CDR3 comprises 13 residues. Germline loops: CDR1 MDHEN, CDR2 SYDVKM. The DNA for the CDR3 is TGTGCCAGCAGTTTAGGGGGGGCTCAGCCCCAGCATTTT. It specifies CASSLGGAQPQHF.